The 30 T cell receptor beta chains below come from one sample, sequenced in a study of T cell changes during pregnancy in multiple sclerosis (dated by TCRdb to about 2019). Libraries were prepared through the immunoSEQ multiplex PCR assay. Imported from immuneACCESS, the table was reduced by TCRdb to in-frame sequences with V and J called. These copies leave out some clones; in studies compared against another copy, an unresolved V gene accounts for under half, and the cause of the remainder is not known. The sample table holds more than 25,000 clones, of which about 90% were seen once. The ten largest clones represent under 5% of the sample. The sequencing here drew on peripheral blood, taken in the first trimester of pregnancy. The source of these receptors is a female donor in good health, enrolled as a control in a pregnancy study.

The V and J genes are TRBV10-3 and TRBJ2-1, with 16 bases lining up with TRBD2. Germline lookup yields CDR1 ENHRY and CDR2 SYGVKD. This CDR3 comprises 14 residues. Trimming took 3 bases from V and 12 from J; bases not matched to a gene: 2. CDR3 residues: CAISDGTSGRAQFF. Here the CDR3 DNA reads TGTGCCATCAGTGATGGGACTAGCGGGAGGGCGCAGTTCTTC.

CDR3 nucleotides: TGTGCCAGCAGTGAAGCCTGGAGGCTTGGCACAGATACGCAGTATTTT. Translation gives CASSEAWRLGTDTQYF. J is TRBJ2-3 and V is TRBV6-1; tentatively, D is TRBD2 (5 bases). The germline V and J ends were trimmed by 0 bases and 1 base, with 11 bases remaining between them. Germline loops: CDR1 MNHNS, CDR2 SASEGT. The CDR3 totals 16 residues.

V usage is TRBV13 and J usage is TRBJ2-3; a weak D match, TRBD1 (5 bases). Trimming left V 1 base short and J 6 bases short, with 14 bases between. The germline gives CDR1 PRHDT, CDR2 FYEKMQ (reference sequence). The CDR3 loop spans 15 amino acids. The CDR3 DNA reads TGTGCCAGCAGCTTAGTAAGGCAGGGATGGGATACGCAGTATTTT. Its translation is CASSLVRQGWDTQYF.

This chain links TRBV30 with TRBJ2-5, with 12 bases matching TRBD2. V was clipped by 1 base and J by 2 bases; unmatched bases: 8. Germline V CDR1 and CDR2: GTSNPN, SVGIG (reference sequence). The CDR3 length is 17 residues. CDR3 protein: CAWSGPTSGGDQETQYF. The CDR3 nucleotides read TGTGCCTGGAGTGGCCCGACTAGCGGGGGAGATCAAGAGACCCAGTACTTC.

This chain uses TRBV5-1 with TRBJ1-2; 8 bases match TRBD1. Trimming took 8 bases from V and 7 from J; bases not matched to a gene: 10. CDR1 and CDR2 (germline): SGHRS, YFSETQ. The CDR3 loop spans 13 amino acids. The CDR3 is CASNSGGESGYTF. For the CDR3, the DNA is TGCGCCAGTAATTCAGGGGGCGAGTCTGGCTACACCTTC.

V usage is TRBV18 and J usage is TRBJ1-4; 7 positions agree with TRBD1. V was clipped by 7 bases and J by 4 bases; unmatched bases: 6. CDR1 and CDR2 (germline): KGHSH, LQKENI. CDR3 size: 14 residues. The CDR3 bases are TGTGCCAGCTGCCCGGGACAGAGTAATGAAAAACTGTTTTTT. Translation: CASCPGQSNEKLFF.

This chain joins TRBV7-9 and TRBJ2-2, with 7 bases that match TRBD2. Germline CDR1 and CDR2: SEHNR and FQNEAQ (reference sequence). This CDR3 has 16 residues. Losses at the gene ends were 4 bases for V and 8 bases for J; bases not matched to a gene: 13. As DNA, the CDR3 is TGTGCCAGCAGCTACCCCTATGGCGGGGGTGTTGGGGAGCTGTTTTTT. Translation: CASSYPYGGGVGELFF.

The chain combines TRBV7-8 with TRBJ2-7; D is uncertain. The CDR3 totals 13 residues. Trimming cost V 2 bases and J 1 base, with 6 bases left between them. The germline V gene encodes CDR1 SGHVS and CDR2 FQNEAQ. CDR3 in amino acids: CASSLHPSYEQYF. In DNA, the CDR3 is TGTGCCAGCAGCTTACATCCATCCTACGAGCAGTACTTC.

V is TRBV5-6 and J is TRBJ2-3; D is perhaps TRBD2 (6 bases). Trimming removed 3 bases from V and 4 bases from J, with 15 bases in between. Looked up from germline, CDR1 is SGHDT and CDR2 is YYEEEE. This CDR3 region has 15 residues. This CDR3 reads CASSSVRGYADTQYF. The CDR3 DNA follows: TGTGCCAGCAGCTCCGTGCGGGGATATGCAGATACGCAGTATTTT.

The V and J genes are TRBV10-2 and TRBJ2-3; 10 nucleotides align to TRBD2. The CDR3 runs to 15 residues. The germline V gene encodes CDR1 WSHSY and CDR2 SAAADI. V lost 6 bases, J lost 4 bases, and 7 bases stayed unmatched. CDR3 sequence reads: CASRGASGRPDTQYF. DNA for the CDR3: TGCGCCAGCAGAGGTGCTAGCGGGAGACCAGATACGCAGTATTTT.

In DNA form, the CDR3 reads TGTGCCAGTAGTCTTGGACAGAGTACCTACGAGCAGTACTTC. Translated: CASSLGQSTYEQYF. This chain joins TRBV19 and TRBJ2-7, with TRBD1 as a possible D gene (6 bases). This CDR3 region has 14 residues. Trimming left V 5 bases short and J 2 bases short, with 13 bases between. Germline loops: CDR1 LNHDA, CDR2 SQIVND (reference sequence).

The CDR3 loop is CASSLVGGFLGNTIYF. CDR3 coding DNA: TGCGCCAGCAGCTTGGTCGGCGGTTTTCTCGGAAACACCATATATTTT. The V and J genes are TRBV5-1 and TRBJ1-3; D is ambiguous. The V end was cut by 0 bases, the J end by 4 bases, with 14 bases between. The V gene's germline CDR1 is SGHRS and CDR2 YFSETQ. The CDR3 is 16 amino acids.

This chain uses TRBV19 with TRBJ1-5, with 7 bases matching TRBD1. V lost 4 bases and J lost 3; bases outside the gene matches: 6. Germline loops: CDR1 LNHDA, CDR2 SQIVND (reference sequence). The CDR3 loop spans 15 amino acids. The CDR3 DNA sequence: TGTGCCAGTAGTAAGGGGACAGTTGCCAATCAGCCCCAGCATTTT. It yields the protein CASSKGTVANQPQHF.

V usage is TRBV9 and J usage is TRBJ2-7; 11 positions agree with TRBD2. The CDR3 is 18 amino acids. From germline, CDR1 is SGDLS and CDR2 YYNGEE. V lost 0 bases, J lost 0 bases, and 8 bases stayed unmatched. CDR3 loop: CASSVGPSGRTYSYEQYF. The CDR3 bases are TGTGCCAGCAGCGTAGGCCCTAGCGGGAGGACCTACTCCTACGAGCAGTACTTC.

This chain joins TRBV5-4 and TRBJ2-2, with D perhaps TRBD1 (6 bases). The CDR3 sequence is 16 residues long. The V end was cut by 4 bases, the J end by 2 bases, with 15 bases between. Germline CDR1 reads SGHNT; CDR2 reads YYREEE (reference sequence). The CDR3 here is CASSAPGARNTGELFF. The CDR3 bases are TGTGCCAGCAGCGCTCCAGGGGCCCGAAACACCGGGGAGCTGTTTTTT.

This clone has only one observation. V and J are TRBV7-2 and TRBJ2-3, with D possibly TRBD2 on 6 matching bases. The CDR3 extends over 14 amino acids. Trimming left V 0 bases short and J 4 bases short, with 8 bases between. The germline V gene has CDR1 SGHTA and CDR2 FQGNSA. Here the CDR3 DNA reads TGTGCCAGCAGCTTAGCGGGACTCCCAGATACGCAGTATTTT. Its translation is CASSLAGLPDTQYF.

V usage is TRBV7-2 and J usage is TRBJ2-5; D is ambiguous. Deletions cut 2 bases from V and 5 bases from J, with 6 bases between. Germline assignment: CDR1 SGHTA and CDR2 FQGNSA. The CDR3 contains 12 residues. DNA for the CDR3: TGTGCCAGCAGCTTAAACGCGGAGACCCAGTACTTC. It encodes CASSLNAETQYF.

This clone was observed once. The chain employs TRBV7-2 and TRBJ2-1; TRBD2 agrees at 7 bases. This CDR3 contains 14 residues. CDR1 is SGHTA and CDR2 is FQGNSA in the germline V gene. Unmatched junction bases numbered 4, after V lost 5 bases and J lost 3 bases. The CDR3: CASSETSSYNEQFF. The CDR3 DNA sequence: TGTGCCAGCAGCGAGACTAGCAGCTACAATGAGCAGTTCTTC. Full variable domain (remainder filled in from reference TRBV7-2 and TRBJ2-1): GAGVSQSPSNKVTEKGKDVELRCDPISGHTALYWYRQSLGQGLEFLIYFQGNSAPDKSGLPSDRFSAERTGGSVSTLTIQRTQQEDSAVYLCASSETSSYNEQFFGPGTRLTVL.

This clone appeared a single time. This chain uses TRBV2 with TRBJ2-1; 11 positions agree with TRBD2. With V trimmed by 8 bases and J by 3 bases, 6 bases remained unmatched. CDR1 and CDR2 from the germline V gene are SNHLY and FYNNEI. This CDR3 is 15 amino acids long. The CDR3 DNA is TGTGCCAGCGCTCCGGGACTAGCGGACTACAATGAGCAGTTCTTC. This sequence encodes CASAPGLADYNEQFF. Drawing the rest from reference TRBV2 and TRBJ2-1, the complete variable domain is EPEVTQTPSHQVTQMGQEVILRCVPISNHLYFYWYRQILGQKVEFLVSFYNNEISEKSEIFDDQFSVERPDGSNFTLKIRSTKLEDSAMYFCASAPGLADYNEQFFGPGTRLTVL.

The J gene is TRBJ2-3, the V gene TRBV6-6; D possibly corresponds to TRBD1 (6 bases). The CDR3 extends over 14 amino acids. Looked up from germline, CDR1 is MNHNY and CDR2 is SVGAGI (reference sequence). V lost 5 bases and J 8 bases, leaving 17 bases between the germline ends. The DNA for the CDR3 is TGTGCCAGCAGTGATCGGACAGCACGGGGTACGCAGTATTTT. Translated: CASSDRTARGTQYF.

The chain carries TRBV25-1 and TRBJ2-7; D gene unclear. V lost 6 bases, J lost 0 bases, and 15 bases lay in between. CDR1 MGHDK and CDR2 SYGVNS come from the germline V gene. The CDR3 contains 15 residues. CDR3 amino acids: CASSLGARPSYEQYF. The CDR3 nucleotides read TGTGCCAGCAGCCTAGGTGCCAGACCCTCCTACGAGCAGTACTTC.

The chain carries TRBV5-4 and TRBJ1-2; 9 bases line up with TRBD1. Germline CDR1 reads SGHNT; CDR2 reads YYREEE (reference sequence). The CDR3 is 17 residues long. V dropped 4 bases and J dropped 3; count of bases not matched to a gene: 13. DNA of the CDR3: TGTGCCAGCAGCCGTTGGACAGGGGACCCCGAAGACTATGGCTACACCTTC. The encoded protein is CASSRWTGDPEDYGYTF. Based on the CDR3 plus reference TRBV5-4 and TRBJ1-2, the full variable domain is ETGVTQSPTHLIKTRGQQVTLRCSSQSGHNTVSWYQQALGQGPQFIFQYYREEENGRGNFPPRFSGLQFPNYSSELNVNALELDDSALYLCASSRWTGDPEDYGYTFGSGTRLTVV.

The chain uses TRBV7-2 and TRBJ2-2; 10 bases fit TRBD2. With 2 bases clipped from V and 6 bases from J, the junction kept 6 bases outside the gene matches. The CDR3 contains 16 residues. Germline V gives CDR1 SGHTA, CDR2 FQGNSA. This CDR3 is CASSLSVSGGPGELFF. CDR3 in DNA: TGTGCCAGCAGCTTAAGTGTTAGCGGGGGGCCCGGGGAGCTGTTTTTT.

V is TRBV9 and J is TRBJ2-3; unclear D gene. This CDR3 contains 16 residues. Germline V CDR1 and CDR2: SGDLS, YYNGEE. Trimming took 0 bases from V and 4 from J, leaving 15 bases between them. The CDR3 DNA reads as TGTGCCAGCAGCGTAGCTCTGGCGGTGGGTTCAGATACGCAGTATTTT. Encoded protein: CASSVALAVGSDTQYF. The full variable domain, with the rest looked up from reference TRBV9 and TRBJ2-3, is DSGVTQTPKHLITATGQRVTLRCSPRSGDLSVYWYQQSLDQGLQFLIQYYNGEERAKGNILERFSAQQFPDLHSELNLSSLELGDSALYFCASSVALAVGSDTQYFGPGTRLTVL.

J is TRBJ1-2 and V is TRBV5-1; 7 bases line up with TRBD1. The ends lost 7 bases at V and 1 base at J; junction bases unmatched: 10. The CDR3 runs 15 residues. From germline, CDR1 is SGHRS and CDR2 YFSETQ. DNA for the CDR3: TGCGCCAGCTCCCTGGGGCAGGGGGTTAACTATGGCTACACCTTC. It specifies CASSLGQGVNYGYTF.

The chain couples TRBV9 to TRBJ1-2; 8 nucleotides align to TRBD1. The CDR3 contains 14 residues. Germline assignment: CDR1 SGDLS and CDR2 YYNGEE. V was clipped by 0 bases and J by 7 bases; unmatched bases: 5. The CDR3 DNA follows: TGTGCCAGCAGCGTAGCGGCTCAGGGGGCTGGCTACACCTTC. Its protein is CASSVAAQGAGYTF.

This chain uses TRBV7-9 with TRBJ1-4, with a weak D call TRBD1 (6 bases). The V end lost 5 bases, the J end lost 10 bases, and 11 bases lay between the germline ends. The CDR3 extends over 12 amino acids. From germline, CDR1 is SEHNR and CDR2 FQNEAQ (reference sequence). The CDR3, as DNA: TGTGCCAGCAGCCTACAGGGCGGAAAACTGTTTTTT. Translated, it gives CASSLQGGKLFF.

The CDR3 sequence: CASSPDRAEKLFF. The CDR3 coding sequence is TGTGCCAGTAGTCCCGACAGGGCGGAAAAACTGTTTTTT. The J gene is TRBJ1-4, the V gene TRBV19, with 7 positions matching TRBD1. CDR3 length: 13 residues. V shed 5 bases, J shed 8 bases, and the junction held 5 bases outside the gene matches. Germline assignment: CDR1 LNHDA and CDR2 SQIVND (reference sequence).

The chain is built from TRBV19 and TRBJ2-3, with D possibly matching TRBD1 (6 bases). The length of the CDR3 is 15 residues. V lost 11 bases, J lost 4 bases, and 22 bases lay in between. CDR1 and CDR2 from the germline V gene are LNHDA and SQIVND (reference sequence). This CDR3 is CASGEGLVGPDTQYF. For the CDR3, the DNA is TGTGCCTCAGGGGAAGGGCTAGTCGGGCCAGATACGCAGTATTTT.

The chain has TRBV11-3 and TRBJ2-3, with 7 positions matching TRBD2. V lost 4 bases to trimming and J lost 5 bases; unmatched junction nucleotides: 6. Germline V gives CDR1 SGHNT, CDR2 YENEEA. The CDR3 spans 14 residues. The CDR3 here is CASSSGLVRDTQYF. The CDR3 DNA is TGTGCCAGCAGCTCCGGACTAGTCCGAGATACGCAGTATTTT.